Shown below are 26 T cell receptor beta chains from a single sample sequenced in a study of blood T cell repertoires in COVID-19. The assay was immunoSEQ multiplex PCR, and TCRdb's table has in-frame clones only and misses some. The table has approximately 350,000 clones, 65% to 90% seen once. Sequenced input: peripheral blood. The origin of the receptors is a woman aged 55-70 years with COVID-19, enrolled during active disease.

The chain combines TRBV7-9 with TRBJ1-1, with D possibly being TRBD1 (6 bases). Germline CDR1 and CDR2: SEHNR and FQNEAQ (reference sequence). V lost 6 bases, J lost 5 bases, and 13 bases lay in between. The length of the CDR3 is 13 residues. As DNA, the CDR3 is TGTGCCAGCAGACAGACAGGTAGGACTGAAGCTTTCTTT. As protein: CASRQTGRTEAFF.

The CDR3 spells CASSLRGNTGELFF. DNA of the CDR3: TGTGCCAGCAGCTTAAGAGGAAACACCGGGGAGCTGTTTTTT. The chain couples TRBV7-2 to TRBJ2-2; no clear D. The CDR3 runs to 14 residues. Deletions cut 2 bases from V and 2 bases from J, with 6 bases between. CDR1 and CDR2 from the germline V gene are SGHTA and FQGNSA.

The rearrangement links TRBV6-5 to TRBJ2-7; weak D call: TRBD1 (5 bases). Germline V gene lookup returns CDR1 MNHEY and CDR2 SVGAGI. The length of the CDR3 is 13 residues. The CDR3 is CSHGRDPRVEQYF. The DNA for the CDR3 is TGTTCGCATGGCCGAGATCCCAGGGTTGAGCAGTACTTC.

The chain uses TRBV7-9 and TRBJ1-1; possibly TRBD1 for D (6 bases). The V end lost 3 bases, the J end lost 0 bases, and 11 bases lay between the germline ends. Germline V gene sequence: CDR1 SEHNR, CDR2 FQNEAQ (reference sequence). CDR3 length equals 15 residues. The CDR3 here is CASSLGALMNTEAFF. CDR3 bases: TGTGCCAGCAGCTTGGGGGCCCTCATGAACACTGAAGCTTTCTTT. Full variable domain (rest looked up from reference TRBV7-9 and TRBJ1-1): DTGVSQNPRHKITKRGQNVTFRCDPISEHNRLYWYRQTLGQGPEFLTYFQNEAQLEKSRLLSDRFSAERPKGSFSTLEIQRTEQGDSAMYLCASSLGALMNTEAFFGQGTRLTVV.

This clone has more than one count but fewer than ten. V is TRBV18 and J is TRBJ1-3; 7 nucleotides line up with TRBD1. The CDR3 consists of 16 residues. In germline, CDR1 is KGHSH, CDR2 LQKENI. The trim removed 0 bases at V and 7 bases at J, leaving 9 bases unmatched. The CDR3 loop is CASSPPNRGDVNTIYF. For the CDR3, the DNA is TGTGCCAGCTCACCACCTAACAGGGGTGACGTGAACACCATATATTTT.

The chain carries TRBV7-9 and TRBJ2-7; TRBD1 aligns across 11 bases. The CDR3 has 15 residues. The V gene's germline CDR1 is SEHNR and CDR2 FQNEAQ (reference sequence). Trimming cost V 5 bases and J 4 bases; bases outside gene matches: 7. The DNA for the CDR3 is TGTGCCAGCAGCCCCGGACAGGGGGCTCGGTACGAGCAGTACTTC. As protein: CASSPGQGARYEQYF.

The V gene is TRBV5-1, the J gene TRBJ1-3; D gene ambiguous. Germline V gives CDR1 SGHRS, CDR2 YFSETQ. The CDR3 consists of 14 residues. The ends were cut back, 4 bases at V and 1 base at J, with 9 bases in the middle. This CDR3 reads CASSPTLSGNTIYF. The CDR3 region has the DNA TGCGCCAGCAGCCCAACCCTATCTGGAAACACCATATATTTT. Full variable domain (rest looked up from reference TRBV5-1 and TRBJ1-3): KAGVTQTPRYLIKTRGQQVTLSCSPISGHRSVSWYQQTPGQGLQFLFEYFSETQRNKGNFPGRFSGRQFSNSRSEMNVSTLELGDSALYLCASSPTLSGNTIYFGEGSWLTVV.

J is TRBJ1-2 and V is TRBV11-3, with D unresolved. V shed 1 base and J shed 3 bases, with 9 bases lying between them. Germline CDR1 is SGHNT and CDR2 is YENEEA. This CDR3 comprises 14 residues. In nucleotides, the CDR3 is TGTGCCAGCAGCTTAGGTACGGGTTACTATGGCTACACCTTC. It translates to CASSLGTGYYGYTF.

This chain links TRBV19 with TRBJ1-5; D not resolved. There are 14 residues in the CDR3. In germline, CDR1 is LNHDA, CDR2 SQIVND (reference sequence). V lost 10 bases, J lost 3 bases, and 16 bases lay in between. CDR3 in amino acids: CATSLGGFNQPQHF. For the CDR3, the DNA is TGTGCCACCAGTTTGGGAGGGTTCAATCAGCCCCAGCATTTT.

The chain has TRBV9 and TRBJ2-2; D is possibly TRBD2 (5 bases). V lost 5 bases to trimming and J lost 4 bases, with 9 bases between them. The germline V gene has CDR1 SGDLS and CDR2 YYNGEE. This CDR3 has 13 residues. The CDR3 region is CASREGSTGELFF. DNA of the CDR3: TGTGCCAGCAGGGAAGGGAGCACCGGGGAGCTGTTTTTT.

The V gene is TRBV25-1, the J gene TRBJ1-4; D is perhaps TRBD1 (5 bases). Germline CDR1 MGHDK, CDR2 SYGVNS. V was pared by 4 bases and J by 10 bases, with 10 bases between. The CDR3 is 12 residues long. DNA of the CDR3: TGTGCCAGCAGTGGGGGGGGATTAAAACTGTTTTTT. Translated, it gives CASSGGGLKLFF.

The V and J genes are TRBV4-3 and TRBJ1-2, with D hard to call. V lost 1 base to trimming and J lost 3 bases, with 15 bases between them. The CDR3 is made up of 16 amino acids. Germline assignment: CDR1 LGHNA and CDR2 YSLEER. CDR3 bases: TGCGCCAGCAGCCAAGTCGCCGGAGTCGATTACTATGGCTACACCTTC. This translates into CASSQVAGVDYYGYTF.

V and J are TRBV20-1 and TRBJ2-3; tentatively, D is TRBD1 (6 bases). V shed 3 bases and J shed 7 bases, with 14 bases lying between them. Germline V gene sequence: CDR1 DFQATT, CDR2 SNEGSKA (reference sequence). The CDR3 totals 13 residues. As DNA, the CDR3 is TGCAGTGCTAGTAGAAGGGGGATGAATACGCAGTATTTT. Amino acid sequence: CSASRRGMNTQYF.

This chain connects TRBV25-1 to TRBJ1-5; tentatively, D is TRBD1 (6 bases). The V end was cut by 3 bases, the J end by 9 bases, with 15 bases between. CDR1 and CDR2 (germline): MGHDK, SYGVNS. This CDR3 comprises 14 residues. CDR3 nucleotides: TGTGCCAGCAGTGATACAGGGACCTTTAGGCCCCAGCATTTT. It encodes CASSDTGTFRPQHF.

The chain is built from TRBV7-9 and TRBJ2-7; D might be TRBD1 (6 bases). The germline CDR1 and CDR2 sequences are SEHNR and FQNEAQ (reference sequence). The CDR3 sequence is 14 residues long. Trimming left V 5 bases short and J 5 bases short, with 16 bases between. The CDR3 nucleotides read TGTGCCAGCAGCCGACAGAGCAGGGGTAACGAGCAGTACTTC. Its protein is CASSRQSRGNEQYF.

The CDR3 reads CASSPQLAGYNEQFF. Written as DNA, the CDR3 is TGTGCCAGCAGCCCCCAGCTAGCAGGCTACAATGAGCAGTTCTTC. The V and J genes are TRBV3-1 (or the pseudogene TRBV3-2) and TRBJ2-1, with D perhaps matching TRBD2 (5 bases). Per germline, CDR1 LGHDT and CDR2 YNNKEL (reference sequence). CDR3 length: 15 amino acids. Trimming removed 4 bases from V and 3 bases from J, with 13 bases in between.

This clone was found once. The chain uses TRBV7-9 and TRBJ2-7, with 9 bases identical to TRBD1. The CDR3 is made up of 16 amino acids. Trimming cost V 4 bases and J 2 bases; bases outside gene matches: 9. Germline V gene lookup returns CDR1 SEHNR and CDR2 FQNEAQ (reference sequence). This CDR3 is CASSSTRTGVTYEQYF. CDR3 coding DNA: TGTGCCAGCAGCTCTACCCGGACAGGGGTGACCTACGAGCAGTACTTC.

The chain is built from TRBV9 and TRBJ2-1; 8 bases fit TRBD2. Germline CDR1 SGDLS, CDR2 YYNGEE. J lost 3 bases, V lost 0 bases, and 5 bases had no gene match. This CDR3 has 16 residues. CDR3 coding DNA: TGTGCCAGCAGCGTAGGCGGGGGGAACCTCTACAATGAGCAGTTCTTC. Translating gives CASSVGGGNLYNEQFF.

The chain employs TRBV19 and TRBJ1-2; D is unresolved. The germline V and J ends were trimmed by 5 bases and 4 bases, with 17 bases remaining between them. This CDR3 is 15 amino acids long. The germline V gene encodes CDR1 LNHDA and CDR2 SQIVND (reference sequence). The CDR3 region has the DNA TGTGCCAGTAGTGAATTCGTAACCCCGGGCTATGGCTACACCTTC. This sequence encodes CASSEFVTPGYGYTF.

This clone was seen a few times. V is TRBV4-1 and J is TRBJ2-5; D is perhaps TRBD2 (6 bases). The CDR3 is made up of 15 amino acids. Germline loops: CDR1 MGHRA, CDR2 YSYEKL. Trimming took 0 bases from V and 9 from J, leaving 17 bases between them. The CDR3 coding sequence is TGCGCCAGCAGCCAAGATGGTACTAGCCTAGGGTCCCAGTACTTC. This codes for CASSQDGTSLGSQYF.

The rearrangement uses TRBV14 and TRBJ2-7; 10 positions agree with TRBD1. Germline values: CDR1 SGHDN, CDR2 FVKESK. The CDR3 sequence is 13 residues long. The V and J ends lost 6 bases and 5 bases, in that order; junction bases with no gene match: 4. In DNA, the CDR3 is TGTGCCAGCAGAAGACAGGGGGCGAACGAGCAGTACTTC. As protein: CASRRQGANEQYF.

The chain joins TRBV11-2 to TRBJ1-6; D ambiguous. The V gene lost 8 bases and the J gene lost 2 bases, with 7 bases spanning the gap. Germline CDR1 and CDR2: SGHAT and FQNNGV. The CDR3 runs 13 residues. The chain's CDR3 is CASRSPYNSPLHF. The CDR3, as DNA: TGTGCCAGCCGGAGCCCCTATAATTCACCCCTCCACTTT.

V gene TRBV23-1 combines with J gene TRBJ2-1, with a tentative D call TRBD1 (5 bases). TRBV23-1 is noted as an ORF with a role that remains uncertain. The CDR3 is made up of 17 amino acids. Trimming pared 8 bases from V and 1 base from J, leaving 21 bases between. The CDR3: CASCSFPWTNSYNEQFF. For the CDR3, the DNA is TGCGCCAGCTGTTCCTTTCCGTGGACAAATTCCTACAATGAGCAGTTCTTC.

This chain connects TRBV27 to TRBJ1-2; no definite D call. The CDR3 totals 14 residues. The V end was cut by 6 bases, the J end by 2 bases, with 13 bases between. CDR1 is MNHEY and CDR2 is SMNVEV in the germline V gene (reference sequence). This chain's CDR3 is CASRVLGRNYGYTF. In DNA, the CDR3 is TGTGCCAGCAGGGTACTAGGAAGGAACTATGGCTACACCTTC.

This chain links TRBV5-5 with TRBJ1-5; weak D call: TRBD1 (6 bases). The CDR3 spans 16 residues. V lost 4 bases to trimming and J lost 6 bases, with 20 bases between them. The V gene's germline CDR1 is SGHKS and CDR2 YYEKEE (reference sequence). Here the CDR3 DNA reads TGTGCCAGCAGCCTTGGAAGCACAGGGTGGGCTCAGCCCCAGCATTTT. Protein: CASSLGSTGWAQPQHF.

V gene TRBV6-5 combines with J gene TRBJ1-6; no firm D call. The CDR3 totals 14 residues. Germline lookup yields CDR1 MNHEY and CDR2 SVGAGI. With 2 bases removed from V and 4 bases from J, the gap between germline ends came to 6 bases. The CDR3 reads CASSYQQYNSPLHF. The CDR3 coding sequence is TGTGCCAGCAGTTACCAACAATATAATTCACCCCTCCACTTT.